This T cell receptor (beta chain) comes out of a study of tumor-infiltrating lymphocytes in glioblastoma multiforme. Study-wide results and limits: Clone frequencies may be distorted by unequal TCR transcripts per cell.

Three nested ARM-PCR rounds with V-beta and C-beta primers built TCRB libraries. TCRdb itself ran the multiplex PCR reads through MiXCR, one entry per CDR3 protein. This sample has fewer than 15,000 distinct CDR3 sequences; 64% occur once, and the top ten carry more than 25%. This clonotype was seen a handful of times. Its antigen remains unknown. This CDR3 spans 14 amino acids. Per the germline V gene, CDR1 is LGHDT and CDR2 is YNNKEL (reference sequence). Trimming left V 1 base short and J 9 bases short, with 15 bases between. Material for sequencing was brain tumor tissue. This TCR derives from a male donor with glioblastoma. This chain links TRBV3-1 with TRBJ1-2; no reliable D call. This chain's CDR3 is CASSQATRGRSYTF. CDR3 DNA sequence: TGTGCCAGCAGCCAAGCCACCCGGGGTAGAAGCTACACCTTC.